This T cell receptor (beta chain) was sequenced in a study of T-cell memory formation after mild COVID-19. Findings and caveats of the study: The CD4+ clones that contracted clustered mainly within CM and EM, and the CD8+ clones concentrated in EMRA. Detection of some responders pre-infection suggested pre-existing cross-reactive memory T cells participated.

Note on this clonotype: Its antigen is still unknown.

TCRdb itself ran the 5' RACE reads through MiXCR, one entry per CDR3 protein. The sample lists around 530,000 distinct CDR3 sequences, about a fifth occurring once. Sequenced input: PBMCs or a T cell subset sorted from them (not recorded which). This TCR was recovered from an adult woman who had mild COVID-19 (a few samples of this study predate the infection). Cell type and time point are not known.

The CDR3 is CASSLGSGGADGELFF. The CDR3, as DNA: TGTGCCAGTAGTCTCGGTAGCGGGGGGGCCGACGGGGAGCTGTTTTTT. The chain recombines TRBV19 with TRBJ2-2, with TRBD2 matching over 11 bases. Germline values: CDR1 LNHDA, CDR2 SQIVND (reference sequence). Unmatched junction bases numbered 9, after V lost 5 bases and J lost 7 bases. The length of the CDR3 is 16 residues.